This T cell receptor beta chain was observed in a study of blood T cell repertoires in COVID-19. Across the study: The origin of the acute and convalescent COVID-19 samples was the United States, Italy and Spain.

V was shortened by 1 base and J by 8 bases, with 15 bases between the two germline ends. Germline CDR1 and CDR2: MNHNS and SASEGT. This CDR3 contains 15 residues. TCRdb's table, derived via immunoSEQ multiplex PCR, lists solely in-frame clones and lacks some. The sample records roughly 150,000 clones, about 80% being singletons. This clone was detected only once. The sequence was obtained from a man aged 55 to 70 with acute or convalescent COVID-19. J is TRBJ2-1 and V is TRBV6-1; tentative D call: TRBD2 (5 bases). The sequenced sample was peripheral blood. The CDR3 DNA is TGTGCCAGCAGTGAAGTTGGAGGCACTCGTGATGAGCAGTTCTTC. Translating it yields CASSEVGGTRDEQFF.